This T cell receptor (beta chain) is drawn from a study of beta chain features in type 1 diabetes. Study-level results: In comparison with healthy donors, patients had naive, central memory and Treg TCRB repertoires that appeared more similar. All four CD4+ subsets from Type 1 diabetes patients carried moderately but significantly shorter TCRB CDR3s.

This clone was seen more than once but under ten times. The target antigen is unknown. Every bit of the isolated RNA underwent reverse transcription, so sequencing read expressed TCRB transcripts. Only in-frame clones appear in the TCRdb table, and some are missing; sequencing was by immunoSEQ multiplex PCR. This sample carries over 200,000 clones, around 9.9% of them seen once, and the ten largest clones take around 0.018%. The CDR3 is made up of 16 amino acids. From germline, CDR1 is SGDLS and CDR2 YYNGEE. V dropped 2 bases and J dropped 4; count of bases not matched to a gene: 8. The sequence was obtained from a man aged 25 to 40 with type 1 diabetes. The sample taken for sequencing was naive CD4+ T cells from blood. This chain connects TRBV9 to TRBJ2-3; 9 bases map to TRBD2. For the CDR3, the DNA is TGTGCCAGCAGCGTTGCTGGGGCGGGGGGGCCAGATACGCAGTATTTT. It is translated as CASSVAGAGGPDTQYF. Full variable domain (missing parts from reference TRBV9 and TRBJ2-3): DSGVTQTPKHLITATGQRVTLRCSPRSGDLSVYWYQQSLDQGLQFLIQYYNGEERAKGNILERFSAQQFPDLHSELNLSSLELGDSALYFCASSVAGAGGPDTQYFGPGTRLTVL.